This is a list of T cell receptor beta chains from one sample in a study of T cells in Graves' hyperthyroidism and ophthalmopathy. One entry per CDR3 protein results from TCRdb running MiXCR on the multiplex PCR reads. The table has some 380,000 distinct CDR3 sequences, roughly 13% seen once. Input material: blood. The receptors derive from a man aged 25-40 years with Graves' hyperthyroidism that later progressed to Graves' ophthalmopathy. CDR3s include the opening cysteine and the closing phenylalanine or tryptophan.

CDR3 protein: CASNDGQGVPYEQYF
V gene: TRBV6-1

CDR3 protein: CASSFPRGGSYEQYF
V gene: TRBV28

CDR3 protein: CASKRQGAAYGYTF
V gene: TRBV6-1

CDR3 protein: CASSVYGQASYEQYF
V gene: TRBV5-1

CDR3 protein: CAWSTRTVPFEAFF
V gene: TRBV30

CDR3 protein: CASSVGANEAFF
V gene: TRBV9

CDR3 protein: CATGTANTGELFF
V gene: TRBV24-1

CDR3 protein: CASSFLGNTNTGELFF
V gene: TRBV7-3

CDR3 protein: CASSSTSGGLTGELFF
V gene: TRBV11-2

CDR3 protein: CASSFGLVNEQYF
V gene: TRBV12-3/TRBV12-4

CDR3 protein: CASRKTGSNTEAFF
V gene: TRBV27

CDR3 protein: CASSQFTGWTEAFF
V gene: TRBV14

CDR3 protein: CASSVPGRYEQYF
V gene: TRBV6-1

CDR3 protein: CAISENGGVWNIQYF
V gene: TRBV10-3

CDR3 protein: CASRRGVGDTQYF
V gene: TRBV6-1

CDR3 protein: CASRGQGGGNTIYF
V gene: TRBV12-3/TRBV12-4

CDR3 protein: CASGLRDTYNEQFF
V gene: TRBV5-1

CDR3 protein: CASSQVGQMDSPLHF
V gene: TRBV3-1

CDR3 protein: CASSAGWVITEAFF
V gene: TRBV9

CDR3 protein: CSAREGDTQYF
V gene: TRBV20-1